This T cell receptor beta chain was recorded in a study of T-cell reconstitution after alpha-beta-depleted transplantation in children. Whole-study results and caveats: The study reportedly traced alpha-beta T cells about two months after transplant to several hundred expanded graft clones. A year had passed since transplant, and T-cell counts and diversity by then came mostly from newly produced T cells.

For TCRbeta, the library was prepared with unique molecular identifiers. TCRdb recomputed calls from the PCR reads with MiXCR, one row per CDR3 protein. The sample includes about 830,000 distinct CDR3 sequences, around 15% of them seen just once. Germline V gene lookup returns CDR1 KGHDR and CDR2 SFDVKD. The CDR3 length is 13 residues. J gave up 13 bases and V 4 bases, and 6 bases lay outside the gene matches. This clonotype has a count of ten or more. Its antigen remains unidentified. The clonotype comes from a male patient aged 10 to 17 who had a stem cell transplant for acute lymphoblastic leukemia, so the T cells may come from the graft donor. The gene calls are TRBV24-1 and TRBJ2-1; 10 bases are shared with TRBD2. Sequencing was performed on PBMCs, mostly from graft donor cells, taken 360 days after TCRalphabeta/CD19-depleted stem cell transplant. The CDR3 coding sequence is TGTGCCACCAGTGACCGCGGACTAGCGGAACAGTTCTTC. Translation: CATSDRGLAEQFF.